This note documents a single TCR beta chain sequence. The data were taken from a study of blood T cell repertoires in COVID-19. Background on the study: From T cells, B-cell-depleted T cells, or PBMCs came the material, which was cDNA or gDNA.

Original processing notes: Cell counts per sample came from amplifying reference gene primers. Using immunoSEQ multiplex PCR, the repertoire was profiled, and TCRdb retains in-frame clones only, with some absent. For V, J and clone size, that table is used; D and trimming come from the DNA. The sample has roughly 410,000 clones, roughly 86% seen once; the top ten hold approximately 2.5%. Seattle's cohort entered during active infection and was followed longitudinally. The length of the CDR3 is 15 residues. Germline CDR1 MDHEN, CDR2 SYDVKM. Trimming cost V 3 bases and J 3 bases, with 15 bases left between them.

What was sequenced was peripheral blood. The TCR sequence derives from a woman aged 55-70 years with COVID-19, enrolled during active disease. The V call is TRBV28, the J call TRBJ2-7, with D possibly being TRBD1 (5 bases). In DNA, the CDR3 is TGTGCCAGCAGTTTCGGCAGGGCTAGGGGCTACGAGCAGTACTTC. Its translation is CASSFGRARGYEQYF.